This T cell receptor beta chain was captured by sequencing in a study of beta chain features in type 1 diabetes. Overall study results and limits: Within patients, naive, central memory and Treg TCRB repertoires seemed more similar than within healthy donors. Significant though moderate, a shortening of TCRB CDR3s appeared in all four CD4+ subsets of Type 1 diabetes patients. Diminished insertions and augmented deletions at VDJ junctions characterized type 1 diabetes patients.

Every donor had blood drawn once into heparin, 100 to 150 mL on average. Comments on this clone: Antigen: not known.

The ends were cut back, 0 bases at V and 5 bases at J, with 8 bases in the middle. The V gene's germline CDR1 is SGHDT and CDR2 YYEEEE. CDR3 size: 13 residues. The study reverse transcribed the entire isolated RNA, so it sequenced expressed TCRB transcripts. An average approximately 3.3 million reads came from naive, central memory and regulatory T cell samples. Libraries were prepared by immunoSEQ multiplex PCR; TCRdb keeps only in-frame clonotypes and omits some of them. The sample lists 130,000 or so clones; around 8.8% were seen once. The sample taken for sequencing was central memory CD4+ T cells from blood. This clonotype originated in a young man with type 1 diabetes. V is TRBV5-6 and J is TRBJ2-5; tentatively, D is TRBD1 (5 bases). The CDR3 spells CASSLAGKETQYF. The CDR3 coding sequence is TGTGCCAGCAGCTTGGCAGGGAAGGAGACCCAGTACTTC.